The 25 T cell receptor beta chains below all came from one sample that was sequenced in a study of CD8+CD57+ T cells in acquired aplastic anemia. The use of genomic DNA as template underpinned the TCR beta VDJ and CDR3 profiling. TCRdb redid the calling of the reads with MiXCR, one entry per CDR3 protein. The table includes 190,000 or so distinct CDR3 sequences, around 63% detected once. The material sequenced was sorted CD4+, CD8+, or CD8+CD57+ T cells (not recorded which) from PBMCs. The receptors originated from a human donor in good health.

This clonotype was detected only a few times. The rearrangement uses TRBV20-1 and TRBJ2-7; D perhaps matches TRBD1 (6 bases). This CDR3 contains 13 residues. Between the trimmed V and J ends, which lost 6 bases and 5 bases, there was a span of 17 bases. CDR1 and CDR2 (germline): DFQATT, SNEGSKA (reference sequence). The CDR3 DNA sequence: TGCAGTGCAACATACAGGGTTGTGAACGAGCAGTACTTC. Protein sequence: CSATYRVVNEQYF.

The chain uses TRBV7-8 and TRBJ2-2, with TRBD1 as a possible D gene (5 bases). The CDR3 covers 14 residues. V lost 5 bases and J 6 bases, leaving 13 bases between the germline ends. The germline CDR1 and CDR2 sequences are SGHVS and FQNEAQ. CDR3 in DNA: TGTGCCAGCAGCGTAGATAGGACACCCGGGGAGCTGTTTTTT. This gives the protein CASSVDRTPGELFF.

The sample holds a few counts of this clonotype. V is TRBV7-2 and J is TRBJ1-6; TRBD1 matches 10 bases. Germline lookup yields CDR1 SGHTA and CDR2 FQGNSA. The V segment lost 7 bases and the J segment 9 bases; nucleotides outside the gene matches: 9. This CDR3 has 15 amino acids. CDR3 bases: TGTGCCAGCACCCTCCGGGGACAGGGGATTTCACCCCTCCACTTT. The encoded protein is CASTLRGQGISPLHF. Full variable domain (outside the CDR3, taken from reference TRBV7-2 and TRBJ1-6): GAGVSQSPSNKVTEKGKDVELRCDPISGHTALYWYRQSLGQGLEFLIYFQGNSAPDKSGLPSDRFSAERTGGSVSTLTIQRTQQEDSAVYLCASTLRGQGISPLHFGNGTRLTVT.

The V and J genes are TRBV7-9 and TRBJ1-5; unclear D gene. Germline V lookup: CDR1 SEHNR, CDR2 FQNEAQ (reference sequence). The CDR3 consists of 14 residues. V was pared by 1 base and J by 3 bases, with 7 bases between. Written as DNA, the CDR3 is TGTGCCAGCAGCTTAGACAGTTTCAATCAGCCCCAGCATTTT. This codes for CASSLDSFNQPQHF.

V usage is TRBV2 and J usage is TRBJ2-7; no clear D. The J call may be faulty, since TRBJ2-5 better matches the DNA end. Per the germline V gene, CDR1 is SNHLY and CDR2 is FYNNEI. The length of the CDR3 is 15 residues. This CDR3 is CASSEQSRASETQYF. The CDR3 DNA reads as TGTGCCAGCAGCGAACAGTCTCGGGCTTCAGAGACCCAGTACTTC.

On this clonotype itself: One end of the junction fails to match germline, which may point to a read error. This chain uses TRBV24-1 with TRBJ2-7; 11 bases align to TRBD1. The germline V gene has CDR1 KGHDR and CDR2 SFDVKD. The length of the CDR3 is 16 residues. The CDR3 here is CASSAQRGQGDYEQYF. Here the CDR3 DNA reads TGTGCCAGCAGTGCCCAAAGGGGACAGGGGGACTACGAGCAGTACTTC.

The table lists this clonotype with a few counts. V gene TRBV3-1 combines with J gene TRBJ2-5; D possibly corresponds to TRBD1 (6 bases). V gave up 0 bases and J gave up 5 bases, with 16 bases separating them. The CDR3 is 16 amino acids. From germline, CDR1 is LGHDT and CDR2 YNNKEL (reference sequence). In DNA form, the CDR3 reads TGTGCCAGCAGCCAAGATTCCCCCAGGGGTGGGGAGACCCAGTACTTC. Translating it yields CASSQDSPRGGETQYF.

The V call is TRBV7-9, the J call TRBJ2-2; 7 bases align to TRBD1. CDR3 length: 18 residues. Germline trimming cut 4 bases from V and 3 bases from J; bases unmatched to any gene: 14. In germline, CDR1 is SEHNR, CDR2 FQNEAQ (reference sequence). The CDR3: CASSSSTLTGVDTGELFF. The DNA of the CDR3 is TGTGCCAGCAGCTCCTCGACTTTAACAGGGGTTGACACCGGGGAGCTGTTTTTT.

The chain has TRBV20-1 and TRBJ2-3; D unclear. The CDR3 has 13 residues. Germline V CDR1 and CDR2: DFQATT, SNEGSKA (reference sequence). V dropped 5 bases and J dropped 0 bases, with 9 bases sitting between them. The CDR3 sequence: CSARRPSTDTQYF. The CDR3 DNA follows: TGCAGTGCTCGACGACCCAGCACAGATACGCAGTATTTT.

This clonotype appeared once. The rearrangement joins TRBV7-9 to TRBJ2-5; no definite D call. V lost 7 bases to trimming and J lost 3 bases, with 12 bases between them. Germline CDR1 is SEHNR and CDR2 is FQNEAQ (reference sequence). The CDR3 is made up of 13 amino acids. CDR3 residues: CASNPGTKETQYF. The CDR3, as DNA: TGTGCCAGCAACCCCGGAACGAAAGAGACCCAGTACTTC. Filled out from reference TRBV7-9 and TRBJ2-5, the complete variable domain reads DTGVSQNPRHKITKRGQNVTFRCDPISEHNRLYWYRQTLGQGPEFLTYFQNEAQLEKSRLLSDRFSAERPKGSFSTLEIQRTEQGDSAMYLCASNPGTKETQYFGPGTRLLVL.

The V gene is TRBV9, the J gene TRBJ2-1; 8 bases line up with TRBD2. The CDR3 contains 17 residues. Looked up from germline, CDR1 is SGDLS and CDR2 is YYNGEE. J lost 4 bases, V lost 0 bases, and 9 bases had no gene match. CDR3 coding DNA: TGTGCCAGCAGCGTAGAAGGAGTAGCGGGATCATACAATGAGCAGTTCTTC. Translating gives CASSVEGVAGSYNEQFF.

The table lists this clonotype with a count of one. The chain uses TRBV20-1 and TRBJ2-7, with 8 bases aligning to TRBD1. The germline gives CDR1 DFQATT, CDR2 SNEGSKA (reference sequence). This CDR3 region has 13 residues. The ends lost 6 bases at V and 7 bases at J; junction bases unmatched: 11. The CDR3 here is CSAPRGRYNEQYF. The CDR3, as DNA: TGCAGTGCCCCCAGGGGGCGGTACAATGAGCAGTACTTC.

This clonotype was seen just once. One junction end disagrees with the germline gene, perhaps due to a read error. The genes are TRBV20-1 and TRBJ2-7; possible D gene TRBD1, 6 bases. Germline CDR1 is DFQATT and CDR2 is SNEGSKA (reference sequence). This CDR3 has 14 amino acids. The chain's CDR3 is CSASNSQGHYKQYF. The CDR3 DNA is TGCAGTGCTAGTAATTCACAGGGACACTACAAGCAGTACTTC.

The genes are TRBV5-1 and TRBJ2-7, with TRBD2 matching over 7 bases. CDR3 length equals 14 residues. Germline lookup yields CDR1 SGHRS and CDR2 YFSETQ. J was trimmed by 6 bases and V by 7 bases; bases with no gene match: 13. CDR3 sequence (DNA): TGCGCCAGCGCCCAGGGAGGGTTCGCCCCCGAGCAGTACTTC. This codes for CASAQGGFAPEQYF.

This clonotype was counted only a few times. This chain uses TRBV7-6 with TRBJ1-1; D is possibly TRBD1 (5 bases). The CDR3 spans 13 residues. Germline CDR1 SGHVS, CDR2 FNYEAQ. V was clipped by 5 bases and J by 3 bases, with 10 bases between them. The CDR3 DNA follows: TGTGCCAGCAGCCCCTGGGGGGACACTGAAGCTTTCTTT. It codes for CASSPWGDTEAFF.

The chain links TRBV7-8 to TRBJ1-6, with 8 positions matching TRBD1. The germline V gene has CDR1 SGHVS and CDR2 FQNEAQ. Trimming cost V 4 bases and J 7 bases; bases outside gene matches: 6. There are 15 residues in the CDR3. The CDR3 bases are TGTGCCAGCAGCTACACGACAGGGGAAAATTCACCCCTCCACTTT. It codes for CASSYTTGENSPLHF.

This clonotype was seen once. The DNA of the CDR3 is TGTGCCAGCAGCTTAGGGACTAGGGGCAATGAAGCTTTCTTT. Translated, it gives CASSLGTRGNEAFF. The chain is built from TRBV7-9 and TRBJ1-1, with D perhaps matching TRBD1 (5 bases). The germline V gene has CDR1 SEHNR and CDR2 FQNEAQ (reference sequence). The length of the CDR3 is 14 residues. Trimming took off 1 base at V and 7 bases at J, with 13 bases between the two ends. The whole variable domain, remainder taken from reference TRBV7-9 and TRBJ1-1, is DTGVSQNPRHKITKRGQNVTFRCDPISEHNRLYWYRQTLGQGPEFLTYFQNEAQLEKSRLLSDRFSAERPKGSFSTLEIQRTEQGDSAMYLCASSLGTRGNEAFFGQGTRLTVV.

This sequence joins TRBV9 and TRBJ2-3, with a tentative D call TRBD1 (6 bases). The CDR3 extends over 14 amino acids. Germline lookup yields CDR1 SGDLS and CDR2 YYNGEE. V dropped 3 bases and J dropped 4 bases, with 12 bases sitting between them. The DNA of the CDR3 is TGTGCCAGCAGCGCTGAGGGGGAAGCAGATACGCAGTATTTT. Encoded protein: CASSAEGEADTQYF. Combining the CDR3 with reference TRBV9 and TRBJ2-3 gives the whole variable domain DSGVTQTPKHLITATGQRVTLRCSPRSGDLSVYWYQQSLDQGLQFLIQYYNGEERAKGNILERFSAQQFPDLHSELNLSSLELGDSALYFCASSAEGEADTQYFGPGTRLTVL.

The rearrangement links TRBV20-1 to TRBJ2-1; TRBD2 matches 11 bases. The V gene's germline CDR1 is DFQATT and CDR2 SNEGSKA (reference sequence). V shed 0 bases, J shed 3 bases, and the junction held 4 bases outside the gene matches. The CDR3 sequence is 16 residues long. The CDR3 loop is CSARDVGTSGYNEQFF. The CDR3 bases are TGCAGTGCTAGAGATGTCGGGACTAGCGGCTACAATGAGCAGTTCTTC.

V is TRBV9 and J is TRBJ1-2, with D perhaps matching TRBD1 (5 bases). The CDR3 contains 15 residues. V was clipped by 2 bases and J by 4 bases, with 15 bases between them. CDR1 SGDLS and CDR2 YYNGEE come from the germline V gene. The CDR3 here is CASSVLLDDSYGYTF. The CDR3 DNA sequence: TGTGCCAGCAGCGTTTTGCTAGACGACAGCTATGGCTACACCTTC. The whole variable domain, filled in from reference TRBV9 and TRBJ1-2, reads DSGVTQTPKHLITATGQRVTLRCSPRSGDLSVYWYQQSLDQGLQFLIQYYNGEERAKGNILERFSAQQFPDLHSELNLSSLELGDSALYFCASSVLLDDSYGYTFGSGTRLTVV.

The V call is TRBV7-6, the J call TRBJ1-2; tentatively, D is TRBD1 (5 bases). Between the trimmed V and J ends, which lost 4 bases and 5 bases, there was a span of 14 bases. Germline V lookup: CDR1 SGHVS, CDR2 FNYEAQ. CDR3 length: 14 amino acids. The CDR3 here is CASSSTQGGYGYTF. The CDR3 DNA sequence: TGTGCCAGCAGCTCCACCCAGGGCGGGTATGGCTACACCTTC.

This clonotype came up a few times. The J gene is TRBJ1-4, the V gene TRBV2; possibly TRBD1 for D (6 bases). Trimming shortened V by 1 base and J by 6 bases, and 15 bases separated the two germline ends. The CDR3 length is 16 residues. Germline V gene sequence: CDR1 SNHLY, CDR2 FYNNEI. The CDR3 here is CASSEVLGGQDEKLFF. As DNA, the CDR3 is TGTGCCAGCAGTGAAGTGTTGGGGGGGCAAGATGAAAAACTGTTTTTT. Drawing the rest from reference TRBV2 and TRBJ1-4, the complete variable domain is EPEVTQTPSHQVTQMGQEVILRCVPISNHLYFYWYRQILGQKVEFLVSFYNNEISEKSEIFDDQFSVERPDGSNFTLKIRSTKLEDSAMYFCASSEVLGGQDEKLFFGSGTQLSVL.

This clonotype was seen ten or more times. Written as DNA, the CDR3 is TGTGCCACCTACCCTGGCAGGGGGCGCACAGATACGCAGTATTTT. This translates into CATYPGRGRTDTQYF. The V gene is TRBV19, the J gene TRBJ2-3; 8 bases align to TRBD1. Germline V CDR1 and CDR2: LNHDA, SQIVND (reference sequence). The CDR3 totals 15 residues. Trimming cost V 10 bases and J 1 base; bases outside gene matches: 10.

The gene calls are TRBV12-3 or TRBV12-4 and TRBJ2-5; 11 bases fit TRBD1. V lost 4 bases to trimming and J lost 3 bases; unmatched junction nucleotides: 4. CDR3 size: 15 residues. The CDR3, as DNA: TGTGCCAGCAGTTCCCCGGGACAGGGGGAAGAGACCCAGTACTTC. Translation gives CASSSPGQGEETQYF.

As to this clonotype: A much bigger clone sits one base away, suggesting this may be a read error. The chain carries TRBV4-1 and TRBJ2-7, with D perhaps assigned TRBD1 or TRBD2 (6 bases each). The CDR3 sequence is 18 residues long. Germline CDR1 reads MGHRA; CDR2 reads YSYEKL. Trimming stripped 4 bases from V and 6 bases from J, with 28 bases between. The CDR3 coding sequence is TGCGCCAGCAGCCCCCTGGGGGCTGGAGTAACGGGAGAGCTCGAGCAGTACTTC. This encodes CASSPLGAGVTGELEQYF.